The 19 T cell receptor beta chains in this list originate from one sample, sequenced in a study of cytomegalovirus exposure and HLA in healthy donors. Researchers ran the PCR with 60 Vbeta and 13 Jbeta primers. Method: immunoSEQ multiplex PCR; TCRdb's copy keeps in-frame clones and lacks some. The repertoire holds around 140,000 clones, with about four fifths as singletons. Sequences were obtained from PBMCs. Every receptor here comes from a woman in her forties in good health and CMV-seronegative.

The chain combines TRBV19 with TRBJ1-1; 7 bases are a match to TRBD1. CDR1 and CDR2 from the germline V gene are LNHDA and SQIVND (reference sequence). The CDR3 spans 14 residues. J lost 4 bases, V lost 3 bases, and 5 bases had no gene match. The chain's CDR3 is CASSMEGAVTEAFF. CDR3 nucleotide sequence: TGTGCCAGTAGTATGGAGGGGGCGGTCACTGAAGCTTTCTTT.

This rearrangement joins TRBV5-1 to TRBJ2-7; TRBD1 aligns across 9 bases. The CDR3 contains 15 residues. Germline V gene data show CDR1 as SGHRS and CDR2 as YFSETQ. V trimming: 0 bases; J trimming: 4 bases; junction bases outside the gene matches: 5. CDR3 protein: CASSLEPGTGYEQYF. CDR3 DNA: TGCGCCAGCAGCTTGGAACCCGGGACAGGGTACGAGCAGTACTTC. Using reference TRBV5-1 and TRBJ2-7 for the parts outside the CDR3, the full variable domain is KAGVTQTPRYLIKTRGQQVTLSCSPISGHRSVSWYQQTPGQGLQFLFEYFSETQRNKGNFPGRFSGRQFSNSRSEMNVSTLELGDSALYLCASSLEPGTGYEQYFGPGTRLTVT.

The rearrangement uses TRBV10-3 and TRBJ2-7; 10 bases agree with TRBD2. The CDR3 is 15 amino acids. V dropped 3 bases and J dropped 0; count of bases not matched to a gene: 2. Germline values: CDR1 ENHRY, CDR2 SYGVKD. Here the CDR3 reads CAISDSGGISYEQYF. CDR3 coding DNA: TGTGCCATCAGTGATAGCGGGGGGATCTCCTACGAGCAGTACTTC.

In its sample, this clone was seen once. In nucleotides, the CDR3 is TGTGCCAGCAGCTTGCTTGTGACAGGGAGCTACGAGCAGTACTTC. Protein sequence: CASSLLVTGSYEQYF. This chain uses TRBV5-4 with TRBJ2-7, with TRBD1 identical over 7 bases. CDR1 SGHNT and CDR2 YYREEE come from the germline V gene (reference sequence). Losses at the gene ends were 1 base for V and 3 bases for J; bases not matched to a gene: 7. This CDR3 is 15 amino acids long.

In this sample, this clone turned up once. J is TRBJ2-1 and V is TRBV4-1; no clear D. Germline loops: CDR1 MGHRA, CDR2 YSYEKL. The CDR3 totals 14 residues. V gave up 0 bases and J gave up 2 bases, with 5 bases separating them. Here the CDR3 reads CASSQDLAYNEQFF. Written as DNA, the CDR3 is TGCGCCAGCAGCCAAGATTTAGCCTACAATGAGCAGTTCTTC.

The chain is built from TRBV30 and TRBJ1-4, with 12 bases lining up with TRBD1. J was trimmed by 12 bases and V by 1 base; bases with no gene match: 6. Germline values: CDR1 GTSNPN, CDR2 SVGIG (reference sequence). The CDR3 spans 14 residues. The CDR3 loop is CAWSAGTGGTELFF. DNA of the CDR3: TGTGCCTGGAGTGCCGGGACAGGGGGCACTGAACTGTTTTTT.

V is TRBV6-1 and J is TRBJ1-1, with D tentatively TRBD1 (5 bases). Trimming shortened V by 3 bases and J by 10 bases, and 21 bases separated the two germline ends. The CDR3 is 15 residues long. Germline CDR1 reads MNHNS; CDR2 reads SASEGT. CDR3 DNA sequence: TGTGCCAGCAGTGAGTTGGCAGGGAAAAGTCGTGGAGCTTTCTTT. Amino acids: CASSELAGKSRGAFF.

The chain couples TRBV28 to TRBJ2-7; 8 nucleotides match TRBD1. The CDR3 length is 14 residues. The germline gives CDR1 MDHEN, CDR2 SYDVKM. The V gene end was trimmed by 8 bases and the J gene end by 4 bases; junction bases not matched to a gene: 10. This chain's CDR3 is CASRDRGSEYEQYF. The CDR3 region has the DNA TGTGCCAGCCGCGACAGGGGATCGGAGTACGAGCAGTACTTC.

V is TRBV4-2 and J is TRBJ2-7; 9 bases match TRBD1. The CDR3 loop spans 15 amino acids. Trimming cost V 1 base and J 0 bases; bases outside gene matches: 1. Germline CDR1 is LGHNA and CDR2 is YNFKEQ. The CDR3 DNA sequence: TGTGCCAGCAGCCAAGCGACAGGGGGCTCCTACGAGCAGTACTTC. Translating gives CASSQATGGSYEQYF.

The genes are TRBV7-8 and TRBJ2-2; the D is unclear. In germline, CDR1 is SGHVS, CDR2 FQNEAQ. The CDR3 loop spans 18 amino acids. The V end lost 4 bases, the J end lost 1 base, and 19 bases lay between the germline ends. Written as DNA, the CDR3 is TGTGCCAGCAGCTCTCCGCGGCCTGCTAATCGGAACACCGGGGAGCTGTTTTTT. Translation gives CASSSPRPANRNTGELFF.

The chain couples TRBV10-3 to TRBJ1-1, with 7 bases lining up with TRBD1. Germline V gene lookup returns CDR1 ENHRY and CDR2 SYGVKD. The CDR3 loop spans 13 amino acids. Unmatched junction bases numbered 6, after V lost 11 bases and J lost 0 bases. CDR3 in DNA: TGTGCCGCCAGGGACAGCATGAACACTGAAGCTTTCTTT. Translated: CAARDSMNTEAFF.

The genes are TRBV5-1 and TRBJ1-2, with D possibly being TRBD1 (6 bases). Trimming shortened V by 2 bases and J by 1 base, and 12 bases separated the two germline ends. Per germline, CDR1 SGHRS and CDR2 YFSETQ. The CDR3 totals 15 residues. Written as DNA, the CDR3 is TGCGCCAGCAGCTTCACAGGGACCGTTAACTATGGCTACACCTTC. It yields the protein CASSFTGTVNYGYTF.

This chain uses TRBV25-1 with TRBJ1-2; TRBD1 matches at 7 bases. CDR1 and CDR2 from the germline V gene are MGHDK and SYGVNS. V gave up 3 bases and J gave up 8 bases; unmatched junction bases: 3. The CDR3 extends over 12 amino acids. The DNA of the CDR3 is TGTGCCAGCAGTGAGACAGGGCTCGGCTACACCTTC. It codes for CASSETGLGYTF.

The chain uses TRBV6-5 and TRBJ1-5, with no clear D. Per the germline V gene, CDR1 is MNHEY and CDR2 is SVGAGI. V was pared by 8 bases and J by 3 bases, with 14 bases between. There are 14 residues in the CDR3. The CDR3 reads CASGRGLDNQPQHF. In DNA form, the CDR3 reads TGTGCCAGCGGCCGGGGTTTGGACAATCAGCCCCAGCATTTT.

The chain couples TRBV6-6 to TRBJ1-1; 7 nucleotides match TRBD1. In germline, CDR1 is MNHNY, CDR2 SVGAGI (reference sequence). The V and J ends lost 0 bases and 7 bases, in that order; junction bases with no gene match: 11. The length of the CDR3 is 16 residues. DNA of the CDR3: TGTGCCAGCAGTTACTCAGGGGGCGACATCAGGGGTGAAGCTTTCTTT. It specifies CASSYSGGDIRGEAFF.

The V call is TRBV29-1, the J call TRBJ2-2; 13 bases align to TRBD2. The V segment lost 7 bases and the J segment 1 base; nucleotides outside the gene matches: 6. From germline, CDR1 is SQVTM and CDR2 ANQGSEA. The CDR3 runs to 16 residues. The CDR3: CSASTSGGLNTGELFF. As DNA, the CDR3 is TGCAGCGCCTCGACTAGCGGGGGGCTGAACACCGGGGAGCTGTTTTTT.

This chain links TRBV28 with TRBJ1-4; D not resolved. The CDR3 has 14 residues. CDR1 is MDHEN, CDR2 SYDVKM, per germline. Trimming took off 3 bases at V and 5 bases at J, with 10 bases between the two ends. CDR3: CASSFRGWNEKLFF. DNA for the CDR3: TGTGCCAGCAGTTTTAGAGGGTGGAATGAAAAACTGTTTTTT.

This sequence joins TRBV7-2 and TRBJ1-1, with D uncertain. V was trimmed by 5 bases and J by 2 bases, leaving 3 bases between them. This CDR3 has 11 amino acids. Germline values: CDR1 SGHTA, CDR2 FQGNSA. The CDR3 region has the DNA TGTGCCAGCAGCACAAACACTGAAGCTTTCTTT. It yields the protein CASSTNTEAFF.

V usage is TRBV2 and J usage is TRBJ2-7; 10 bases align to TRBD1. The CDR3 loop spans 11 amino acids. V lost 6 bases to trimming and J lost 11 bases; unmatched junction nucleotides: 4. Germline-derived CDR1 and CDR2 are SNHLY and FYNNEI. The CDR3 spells CASRSGQGEYF. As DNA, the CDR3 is TGTGCCAGCAGGTCCGGACAGGGGGAGTACTTC.